One sample yielded the 6 T cell receptor beta chains listed below, sequenced in a study of T cell responses to AZD1222 COVID-19 vaccine. The method was immunoSEQ multiplex PCR; TCRdb's version includes in-frame clones alone and lacks a portion of them. The sample contains about 140,000 clones, about 92% of which appear only once. This sample comprised peripheral blood, obtained on day 0 of AZD1222 vaccination. These receptors originate from an adult in good health.

CDR3 DNA sequence: TGTGCCAGCAGCGTAGAAGGGGGCTCTGGGGCCAACGTCCTGACTTTC. It yields the protein CASSVEGGSGANVLTF. The genes are TRBV9 and TRBJ2-6; D is perhaps TRBD1 (6 bases). CDR3 length equals 16 residues. The germline CDR1 and CDR2 sequences are SGDLS and YYNGEE. Trimming took 0 bases from V and 0 from J, leaving 7 bases between them.

This rearrangement joins TRBV29-1 to TRBJ2-2, with D unclear. In germline, CDR1 is SQVTM, CDR2 ANQGSEA. The CDR3 is 16 residues long. Trimming stripped 0 bases from V and 1 base from J, with 12 bases between. The CDR3 DNA follows: TGCAGCGTTGAAGAGGCAATAGCAGAGAACACCGGGGAGCTGTTTTTT. Amino acid sequence: CSVEEAIAENTGELFF.

This chain joins TRBV7-6 and TRBJ2-7; D not resolved. The CDR3 extends over 12 amino acids. Germline CDR1 is SGHVS and CDR2 is FNYEAQ. Between the trimmed V and J ends, which lost 4 bases and 3 bases, there was a span of 7 bases. CDR3 DNA: TGTGCCAGCAGCTCCCGGAGCTACGAGCAGTACTTC. Its translation: CASSSRSYEQYF. Supplemented by reference TRBV7-6 and TRBJ2-7, the full variable domain reads GAGVSQSPRYKVTKRGQDVALRCDPISGHVSLYWYRQALGQGPEFLTYFNYEAQQDKSGLPNDRFSAERPEGSISTLTIQRTEQRDSAMYRCASSSRSYEQYFGPGTRLTVT.

The genes are TRBV7-6 and TRBJ2-7; no clear D gene. The CDR3 contains 16 residues. Germline-derived CDR1 and CDR2 are SGHVS and FNYEAQ. V was cut by 2 bases and J by 2 bases, with 16 bases left in between. The CDR3 sequence is CASSLISTSRPYEQYF. CDR3 DNA sequence: TGTGCCAGCAGCTTAATTTCGACTTCTCGACCCTACGAGCAGTACTTC.

The V call is TRBV18, the J call TRBJ2-1; 7 bases fit TRBD2. After removal of 2 bases from V and 4 bases from J, the junction contained 2 bases not matched to a gene. The CDR3 is made up of 14 amino acids. Germline assignment: CDR1 KGHSH and CDR2 LQKENI. The CDR3: CASSPSGIYNEQFF. Written as DNA, the CDR3 is TGTGCCAGCTCACCAAGCGGGATTTACAATGAGCAGTTCTTC.

The chain has TRBV12-3 or TRBV12-4 and TRBJ1-1; the D is unclear. The germline V and J ends were trimmed by 6 bases and 4 bases, with 12 bases remaining between them. The CDR3 has 13 amino acids. The CDR3 sequence is CASRSPDGTEAFF. In nucleotides, the CDR3 is TGTGCCAGCAGATCCCCGGACGGCACTGAAGCTTTCTTT.